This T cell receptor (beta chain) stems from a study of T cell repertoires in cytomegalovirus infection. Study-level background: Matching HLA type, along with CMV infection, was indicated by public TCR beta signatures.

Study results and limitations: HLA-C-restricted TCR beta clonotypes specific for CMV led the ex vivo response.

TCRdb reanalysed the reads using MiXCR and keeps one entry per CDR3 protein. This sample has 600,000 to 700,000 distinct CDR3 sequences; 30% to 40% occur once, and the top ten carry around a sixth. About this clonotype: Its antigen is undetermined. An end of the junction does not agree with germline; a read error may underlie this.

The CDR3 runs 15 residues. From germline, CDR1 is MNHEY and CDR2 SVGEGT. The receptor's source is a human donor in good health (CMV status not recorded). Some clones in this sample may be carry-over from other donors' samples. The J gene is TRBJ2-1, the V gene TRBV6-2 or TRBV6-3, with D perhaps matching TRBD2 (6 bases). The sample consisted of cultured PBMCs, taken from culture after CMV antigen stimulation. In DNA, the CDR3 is TGTGCCACCAGTCCCAGGGCGGGAATCTACAATGAGCAGTTCTTC. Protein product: CATSPRAGIYNEQFF.